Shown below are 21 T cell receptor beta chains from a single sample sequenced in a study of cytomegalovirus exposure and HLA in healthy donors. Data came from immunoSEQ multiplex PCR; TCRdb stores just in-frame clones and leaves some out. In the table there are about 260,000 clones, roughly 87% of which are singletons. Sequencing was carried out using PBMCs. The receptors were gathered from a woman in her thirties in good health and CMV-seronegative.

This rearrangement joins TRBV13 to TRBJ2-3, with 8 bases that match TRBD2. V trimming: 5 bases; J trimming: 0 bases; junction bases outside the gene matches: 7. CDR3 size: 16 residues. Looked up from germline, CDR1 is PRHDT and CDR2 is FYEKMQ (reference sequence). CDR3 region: CASSRPTGGSTDTQYF. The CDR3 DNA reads TGTGCCAGCAGCCGACCTACGGGGGGGAGCACAGATACGCAGTATTTT. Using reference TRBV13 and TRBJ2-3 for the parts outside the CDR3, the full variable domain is AAGVIQSPRHLIKEKRETATLKCYPIPRHDTVYWYQQGPGQDPQFLISFYEKMQSDKGSIPDRFSAQQFSDYHSELNMSSLELGDSALYFCASSRPTGGSTDTQYFGPGTRLTVL.

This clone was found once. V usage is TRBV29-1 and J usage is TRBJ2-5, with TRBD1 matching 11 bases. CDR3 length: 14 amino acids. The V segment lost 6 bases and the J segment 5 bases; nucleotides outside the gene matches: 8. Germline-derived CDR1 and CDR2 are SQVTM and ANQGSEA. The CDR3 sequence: CSVRTGGSYETQYF. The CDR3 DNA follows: TGCAGCGTCCGGACAGGGGGCTCTTATGAGACCCAGTACTTC.

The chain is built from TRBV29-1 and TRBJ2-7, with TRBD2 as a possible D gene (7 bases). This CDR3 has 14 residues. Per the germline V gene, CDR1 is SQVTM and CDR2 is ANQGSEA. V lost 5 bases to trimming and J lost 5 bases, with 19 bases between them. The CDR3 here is CSVRAGGGAHEQYF. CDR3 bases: TGCAGCGTTCGAGCGGGTGGGGGGGCCCACGAGCAGTACTTC.

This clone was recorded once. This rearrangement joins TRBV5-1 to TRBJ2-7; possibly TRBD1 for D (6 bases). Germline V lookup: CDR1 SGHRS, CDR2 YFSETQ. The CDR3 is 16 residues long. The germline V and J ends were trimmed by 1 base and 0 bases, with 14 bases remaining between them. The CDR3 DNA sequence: TGCGCCAGCAGCTTGAGAGAGGGACAAGGCTCCTACGAGCAGTACTTC. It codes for CASSLREGQGSYEQYF.

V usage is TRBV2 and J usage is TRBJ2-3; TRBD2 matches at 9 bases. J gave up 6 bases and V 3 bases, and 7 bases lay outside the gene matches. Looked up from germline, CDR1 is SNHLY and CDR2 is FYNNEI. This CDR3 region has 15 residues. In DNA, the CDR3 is TGTGCCAGCAGTGACTGGCGGGAGGGCCGCGATACGCAGTATTTT. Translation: CASSDWREGRDTQYF.

CDR3 DNA: TGTGCCAGCAGCTCCGGGACGGGACTTTACGAGCAGTACTTC. Translated: CASSSGTGLYEQYF. The chain couples TRBV11-2 to TRBJ2-7; D perhaps matches TRBD2 (6 bases). The CDR3 has 14 amino acids. V was pared by 4 bases and J by 4 bases, with 14 bases between. The germline V gene has CDR1 SGHAT and CDR2 FQNNGV.

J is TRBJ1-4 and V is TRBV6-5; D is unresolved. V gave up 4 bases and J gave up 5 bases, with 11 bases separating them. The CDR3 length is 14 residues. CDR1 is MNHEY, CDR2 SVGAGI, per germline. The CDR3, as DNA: TGTGCCAGCAGTTTCGACGAGGTGAATGAAAAACTGTTTTTT. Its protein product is CASSFDEVNEKLFF.

CDR3 nucleotides: TGCAGCGTGCCTTTAGCGGGAAGGACCGGGGAGCTGTTTTTT. Its translation is CSVPLAGRTGELFF. The V and J genes are TRBV29-1 and TRBJ2-2, with TRBD2 matching over 8 bases. V trimming: 6 bases; J trimming: 5 bases; junction bases outside the gene matches: 8. The CDR3 has 14 residues. Germline loops: CDR1 SQVTM, CDR2 ANQGSEA.

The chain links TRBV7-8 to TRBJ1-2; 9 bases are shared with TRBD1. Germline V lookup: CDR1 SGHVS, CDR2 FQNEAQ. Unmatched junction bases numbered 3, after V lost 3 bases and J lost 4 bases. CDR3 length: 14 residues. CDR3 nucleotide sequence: TGTGCCAGCAGCTTCCAGACAGGGGGCTATGGCTACACCTTC. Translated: CASSFQTGGYGYTF.

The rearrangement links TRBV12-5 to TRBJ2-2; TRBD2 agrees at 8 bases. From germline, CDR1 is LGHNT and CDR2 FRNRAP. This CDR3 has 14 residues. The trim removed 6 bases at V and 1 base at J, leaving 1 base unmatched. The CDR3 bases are TGTGCTAGTGGGCTAGCGGGGAACACCGGGGAGCTGTTTTTT. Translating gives CASGLAGNTGELFF.

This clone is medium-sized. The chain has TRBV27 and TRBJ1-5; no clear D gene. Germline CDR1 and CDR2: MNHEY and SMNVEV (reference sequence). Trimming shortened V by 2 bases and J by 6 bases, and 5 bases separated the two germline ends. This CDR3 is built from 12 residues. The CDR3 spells CASSLRGQPQHF. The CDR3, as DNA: TGTGCCAGCAGTTTAAGAGGTCAGCCCCAGCATTTT.

In DNA, the CDR3 is TGTGCCAGCAGCTTGCGGTGGGGACTGAACACTGAAGCTTTCTTT. It translates to CASSLRWGLNTEAFF. V and J are TRBV7-2 and TRBJ1-1, with D perhaps TRBD1 (5 bases). V gave up 3 bases and J gave up 0 bases, with 11 bases separating them. The CDR3 consists of 15 residues. Germline loops: CDR1 SGHTA, CDR2 FQGNSA.

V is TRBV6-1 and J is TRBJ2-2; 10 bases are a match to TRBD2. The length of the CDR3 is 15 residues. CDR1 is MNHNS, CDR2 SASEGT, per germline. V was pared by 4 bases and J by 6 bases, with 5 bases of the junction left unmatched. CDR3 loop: CASSALAGAPGELFF. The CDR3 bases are TGTGCCAGCAGTGCCCTAGCGGGAGCCCCCGGGGAGCTGTTTTTT.

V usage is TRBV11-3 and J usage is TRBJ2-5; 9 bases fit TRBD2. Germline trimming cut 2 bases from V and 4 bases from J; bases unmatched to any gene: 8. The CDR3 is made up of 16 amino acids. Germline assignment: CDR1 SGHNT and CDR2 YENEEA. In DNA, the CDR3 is TGTGCCAGCAGCTTAATCGGCGGGAGGGTCCCAGAGACCCAGTACTTC. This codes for CASSLIGGRVPETQYF.

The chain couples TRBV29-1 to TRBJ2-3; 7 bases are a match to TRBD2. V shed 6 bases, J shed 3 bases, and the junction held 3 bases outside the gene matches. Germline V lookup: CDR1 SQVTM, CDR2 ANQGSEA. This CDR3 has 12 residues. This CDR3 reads CSVMGGTDTQYF. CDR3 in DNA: TGCAGCGTAATGGGGGGGACAGATACGCAGTATTTT.

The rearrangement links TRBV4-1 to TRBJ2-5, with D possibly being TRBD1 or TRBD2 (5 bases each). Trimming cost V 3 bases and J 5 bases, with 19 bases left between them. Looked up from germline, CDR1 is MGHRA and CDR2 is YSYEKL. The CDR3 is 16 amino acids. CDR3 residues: CASSHLSGPPGETQYF. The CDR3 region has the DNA TGCGCCAGCAGCCACCTATCGGGACCGCCGGGGGAGACCCAGTACTTC.

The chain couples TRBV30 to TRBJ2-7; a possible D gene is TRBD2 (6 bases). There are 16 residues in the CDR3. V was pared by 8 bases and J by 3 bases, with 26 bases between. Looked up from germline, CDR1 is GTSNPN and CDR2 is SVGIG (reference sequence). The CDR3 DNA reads TGTGCCGCAGGACCGTCAACTAGCAGAGGCAGCTACGAGCAGTACTTC. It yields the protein CAAGPSTSRGSYEQYF.

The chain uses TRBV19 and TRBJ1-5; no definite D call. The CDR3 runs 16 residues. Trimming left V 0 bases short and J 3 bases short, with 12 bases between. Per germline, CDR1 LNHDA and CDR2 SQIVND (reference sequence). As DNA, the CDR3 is TGTGCCAGTAGTATAGATCTTGGCAGCATCAATCAGCCCCAGCATTTT. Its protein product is CASSIDLGSINQPQHF.

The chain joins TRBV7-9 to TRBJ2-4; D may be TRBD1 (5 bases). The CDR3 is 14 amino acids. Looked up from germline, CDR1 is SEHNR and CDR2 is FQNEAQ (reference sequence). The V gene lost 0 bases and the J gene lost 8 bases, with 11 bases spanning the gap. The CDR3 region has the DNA TGTGCCAGCAGCTTAGCTCAGGGTATGGACATTCAGTACTTC. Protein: CASSLAQGMDIQYF.

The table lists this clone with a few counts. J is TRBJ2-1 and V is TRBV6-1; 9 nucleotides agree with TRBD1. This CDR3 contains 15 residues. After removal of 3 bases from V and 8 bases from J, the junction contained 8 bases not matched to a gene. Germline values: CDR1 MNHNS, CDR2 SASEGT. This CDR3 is CASSEIQGANDEQFF. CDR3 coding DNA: TGTGCCAGCAGTGAGATACAGGGGGCTAACGATGAGCAGTTCTTC.

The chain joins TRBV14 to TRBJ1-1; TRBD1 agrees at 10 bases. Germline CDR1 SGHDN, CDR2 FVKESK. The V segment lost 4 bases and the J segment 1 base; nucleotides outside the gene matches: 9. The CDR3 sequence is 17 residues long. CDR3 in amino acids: CASSRNRDRGANTEAFF. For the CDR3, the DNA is TGTGCCAGCAGCCGTAACCGGGACAGGGGCGCGAACACTGAAGCTTTCTTT.